These 8 T cell receptor beta chains were all obtained from the same sample, sequenced in a study of graft-versus-host responses after intestinal transplantation. Clones were read by immunoSEQ multiplex PCR, and TCRdb kept only the in-frame ones, dropping some. The data contain around 110,000 clones, 90% of them singletons. No antigen has been identified for these receptors. The sequencing here drew on unstimulated CD4+ T cells sorted from spleen or lymph node cells, taken before intestinal transplant. These receptors all come from a human donor who received an intestinal transplant.

J is TRBJ2-3 and V is TRBV5-1; no clear D gene. Trimming removed 2 bases at V and 1 base at J, with 5 bases between. This CDR3 comprises 13 residues. Germline CDR1 SGHRS, CDR2 YFSETQ. DNA for the CDR3: TGCGCCAGCAGCTTCCTCGGCACAGATACGCAGTATTTT. This encodes CASSFLGTDTQYF.

J is TRBJ1-3 and V is TRBV18; 10 bases align to TRBD1. The germline V gene encodes CDR1 KGHSH and CDR2 LQKENI. The CDR3 length is 16 residues. The V segment lost 1 base and the J segment 2 bases; nucleotides outside the gene matches: 2. CDR3 amino acids: CASSPLDRGPGNTIYF. In DNA, the CDR3 is TGTGCCAGCTCACCACTCGACAGGGGGCCTGGAAACACCATATATTTT.

The chain has TRBV6-1 and TRBJ2-4; D unclear. The CDR3 consists of 15 residues. The germline V gene encodes CDR1 MNHNS and CDR2 SASEGT. The V end was cut by 3 bases, the J end by 1 base, with 10 bases between. The CDR3 DNA follows: TGTGCCAGCAGTGACTCATTCGGGGCCAAAAACATTCAGTACTTC. Protein sequence: CASSDSFGAKNIQYF.

The V call is TRBV28, the J call TRBJ2-3; 12 nucleotides line up with TRBD2. V shed 7 bases, J shed 4 bases, and the junction held 6 bases outside the gene matches. Germline lookup yields CDR1 MDHEN and CDR2 SYDVKM. The CDR3 contains 15 residues. CDR3 sequence: CASIPSGRGADTQYF. The CDR3 region has the DNA TGTGCCAGCATCCCTAGCGGGAGGGGGGCAGATACGCAGTATTTT.

V gene TRBV5-1 combines with J gene TRBJ2-3, with D possibly being TRBD2 (6 bases). Deletions cut 1 base from V and 0 bases from J, with 9 bases between. Germline V gene sequence: CDR1 SGHRS, CDR2 YFSETQ. The CDR3 totals 15 residues. CDR3 sequence (DNA): TGCGCCAGCAGCTTGATCGGGGGAAGCACAGATACGCAGTATTTT. It yields the protein CASSLIGGSTDTQYF.

This chain uses TRBV6-1 with TRBJ1-5; possible D gene TRBD1, 5 bases. CDR1 is MNHNS, CDR2 SASEGT, per germline. The CDR3 extends over 12 amino acids. V was shortened by 10 bases and J by 7 bases, with 14 bases between the two germline ends. This chain's CDR3 is CATQDKGQPQHF. CDR3 DNA sequence: TGTGCCACCCAGGATAAGGGGCAGCCCCAGCATTTT.

The rearrangement uses TRBV28 and TRBJ1-1; D is possibly TRBD1 (5 bases). The CDR3 length is 12 residues. V was clipped by 3 bases and J by 5 bases, with 7 bases between them. CDR1 is MDHEN, CDR2 SYDVKM, per germline. CDR3 coding DNA: TGTGCCAGCAGTTTTAGGGGAACTGAAGCTTTCTTT. This encodes CASSFRGTEAFF.

Only a few counts were recorded for this clone. This sequence joins TRBV4-3 and TRBJ1-1; D is undetermined. The V end lost 0 bases, the J end lost 5 bases, and 13 bases lay between the germline ends. Germline CDR1 reads LGHNA; CDR2 reads YSLEER. This CDR3 has 15 amino acids. The CDR3 DNA sequence: TGCGCCAGCAGCCAAGAGGTAACGGCGGGTACTGAAGCTTTCTTT. The encoded protein is CASSQEVTAGTEAFF.